These 9 T cell receptor beta chains were all obtained from the same sample, sequenced in a study of blood T cell repertoires in COVID-19. Method: immunoSEQ multiplex PCR; TCRdb's copy keeps in-frame clones and lacks some. Of roughly 73,000 clones listed, roughly four fifths are singletons. Sequenced sample: peripheral blood. The receptors stem from an older man with acute or convalescent COVID-19.

The chain employs TRBV7-9 and TRBJ1-3; D is undetermined. This CDR3 spans 13 amino acids. V was shortened by 3 bases and J by 3 bases, with 6 bases between the two germline ends. Germline V gene lookup returns CDR1 SEHNR and CDR2 FQNEAQ (reference sequence). The CDR3 bases are TGTGCCAGCAGCTTGGCAGTTGGAAACACCATATATTTT. Its protein product is CASSLAVGNTIYF.

This clone was counted a few times. This sequence joins TRBV3-1 (or the pseudogene TRBV3-2) and TRBJ2-3, with D possibly being TRBD2 (5 bases). V was shortened by 4 bases and J by 0 bases, with 14 bases between the two germline ends. This CDR3 contains 16 residues. Per the germline V gene, CDR1 is LGHDT and CDR2 is YNNKEL (reference sequence). The CDR3 loop is CASSPSDRGSTDTQYF. For the CDR3, the DNA is TGTGCCAGCAGCCCCTCGGATCGGGGAAGCACAGATACGCAGTATTTT.

This chain links TRBV2 with TRBJ2-5; 8 positions match TRBD2. Germline assignment: CDR1 SNHLY and CDR2 FYNNEI. The CDR3 length is 15 residues. The trim removed 7 bases at V and 0 bases at J, leaving 7 bases unmatched. The DNA of the CDR3 is TGTGCCAGCATTTATAGCGGGACGTACCAAGAGACCCAGTACTTC. This gives the protein CASIYSGTYQETQYF.

This clone turned up a few times. The CDR3 coding sequence is TGTGCCAGCAGTTTCGTCTCAGGTCACACTGAAGCTTTCTTT. It yields the protein CASSFVSGHTEAFF. The chain uses TRBV28 and TRBJ1-1; the D is unclear. The length of the CDR3 is 14 residues. In germline, CDR1 is MDHEN, CDR2 SYDVKM. Trimming left V 3 bases short and J 3 bases short, with 11 bases between.

The chain links TRBV2 to TRBJ1-1; 8 bases map to TRBD1. The ends lost 7 bases at V and 0 bases at J; junction bases unmatched: 4. The CDR3 extends over 14 amino acids. Germline V gene lookup returns CDR1 SNHLY and CDR2 FYNNEI. CDR3 coding DNA: TGTGCCAGCACCTTGACAGGGGTGAACACTGAAGCTTTCTTT. Encoded protein: CASTLTGVNTEAFF.

V usage is TRBV29-1 and J usage is TRBJ2-2; 9 positions match TRBD1. Germline assignment: CDR1 SQVTM and CDR2 ANQGSEA. This CDR3 has 15 amino acids. Trimming removed 5 bases from V and 4 bases from J; junction bases left unmatched: 8. The CDR3 DNA reads as TGCAGCGTTCCACTGACAGGGGGATTCACCGGGGAGCTGTTTTTT. This translates into CSVPLTGGFTGELFF.

The chain combines TRBV13 with TRBJ1-2, with D perhaps TRBD1 (6 bases). Germline V lookup: CDR1 PRHDT, CDR2 FYEKMQ (reference sequence). This CDR3 spans 13 amino acids. V gave up 1 base and J gave up 8 bases, with 11 bases separating them. The CDR3 is CASSLDGGGGYTF. The CDR3 DNA is TGTGCCAGCAGCTTAGATGGGGGCGGGGGCTACACCTTC.

The genes are TRBV7-9 and TRBJ2-7, with 10 bases matching TRBD2. Germline V gene data show CDR1 as SEHNR and CDR2 as FQNEAQ (reference sequence). After removal of 6 bases from V and 5 bases from J, the junction contained 10 bases not matched to a gene. The CDR3 spans 15 residues. The CDR3 sequence: CASRSPSGSRNEQYF. The CDR3 DNA is TGTGCCAGCAGGTCCCCTAGCGGGAGTCGGAACGAGCAGTACTTC.

This chain links TRBV10-3 with TRBJ2-1, with TRBD2 matching 10 bases. This CDR3 spans 14 amino acids. The trim removed 0 bases at V and 12 bases at J, leaving 5 bases unmatched. Germline V lookup: CDR1 ENHRY, CDR2 SYGVKD. Here the CDR3 reads CAISESGTSVVQFF. Written as DNA, the CDR3 is TGTGCCATCAGTGAGTCCGGGACTAGCGTTGTGCAGTTCTTC.